This T cell receptor beta chain was captured in a study of blood T cell repertoires in COVID-19. Study-wide context: T cells, B-cell-depleted T cells, or PBMCs supplied cDNA or gDNA.

This CDR3 has 15 amino acids. Trimming cost V 4 bases and J 1 base, with 11 bases left between them. CDR1 is SNHLY, CDR2 FYNNEI, per germline. In the authors' workflow: By means of reference gene primer amplification, nucleated cell counts were estimated. TCRdb keeps only in-frame clones here, not all; method: immunoSEQ multiplex PCR. The V and J calls and the clone size are those of that table, but D and trimming were determined from the DNA. The sample includes about 200,000 clones, around nine tenths seen only once; the top ten take roughly 6%. The chain combines TRBV2 with TRBJ1-5; no clear D gene. Sequencing used peripheral blood. The TCR sequence derives from a man aged 35 to 55 with active or convalescent COVID-19. The CDR3, as DNA: TGTGCCAGCAGTGGGCTTCACACGAGCAATCAGCCCCAGCATTTT. Translating it yields CASSGLHTSNQPQHF.